Below are 22 T cell receptor beta chains sequenced from a single sample in a study of metastatic and nonmetastatic thyroid tumors. TCRdb reanalyzed the PCR reads with MiXCR. The data contain approximately 74,000 clones, 14% of them singletons. Before thyroid surgery, none of the patients had received any treatment. Sequencing input: blood. These receptors all come from a male donor with papillary thyroid cancer or a benign thyroid nodule (not recorded which). Some clones in this sample may be carry-over from other donors' samples.

This clone was seen a handful of times. Its ends do not fully match the called genes, so a read error is possible. This chain joins TRBV27 and TRBJ2-1, with 9 bases that match TRBD2. Germline assignment: CDR1 MNHEY and CDR2 SMNVEV (reference sequence). CDR3 length: 15 amino acids. CDR3 protein: CDSSLAIAGVNEQFF. In DNA, the CDR3 is TGTGACAGCAGTTTAGCGATAGCGGGAGTGAATGAGCAGTTCTTC.

This clone was recorded many times. V is TRBV2 and J is TRBJ2-5, with D unclear. The CDR3 spans 14 residues. Trimming took off 7 bases at V and 4 bases at J, with 16 bases between the two ends. From germline, CDR1 is SNHLY and CDR2 FYNNEI. The CDR3 coding sequence is TGTGCCAGCAACCCTCCAAGGGAACCAGAGACCCAGTACTTC. Translation gives CASNPPREPETQYF.

This chain uses TRBV5-1 with TRBJ2-7; TRBD1 matches 8 bases. V lost 4 bases to trimming and J lost 0 bases; unmatched junction nucleotides: 9. This CDR3 has 16 residues. Germline V gene sequence: CDR1 SGHRS, CDR2 YFSETQ. As DNA, the CDR3 is TGCGCCAGCAGCGAGGGACAGGACCCACTCTCCTACGAGCAGTACTTC. Translation gives CASSEGQDPLSYEQYF.

The chain employs TRBV6-1 and TRBJ2-7; D is possibly TRBD2 (6 bases). This CDR3 region has 16 residues. Between the trimmed V and J ends, which lost 7 bases and 3 bases, there was a span of 22 bases. CDR1 MNHNS and CDR2 SASEGT come from the germline V gene. The CDR3 spells CASTTGTSDLLYEQYF. The DNA for the CDR3 is TGTGCCAGCACAACCGGGACTTCGGATTTGCTCTACGAGCAGTACTTC.

This clone appeared many times. The chain couples TRBV15 to TRBJ2-2; D ambiguous. The CDR3 has 14 amino acids. The V end was cut by 4 bases, the J end by 3 bases, with 9 bases between. CDR1 and CDR2 (germline): LNHNV, YYDKDF (reference sequence). In DNA form, the CDR3 reads TGTGCCACCAGCACTCAACTCTACACCGGGGAGCTGTTTTTT. This sequence encodes CATSTQLYTGELFF.

In this sample, this clone turned up many times. This rearrangement joins TRBV6-5 to TRBJ2-2, with a tentative D call TRBD2 (7 bases). V was shortened by 0 bases and J by 3 bases, with 11 bases between the two germline ends. The CDR3 runs 16 residues. From germline, CDR1 is MNHEY and CDR2 SVGAGI. Here the CDR3 reads CASSYSGRGDTGELFF. The DNA of the CDR3 is TGTGCCAGCAGTTACTCGGGGAGGGGGGACACCGGGGAGCTGTTTTTT.

This clone was counted at least ten times. CDR3 sequence reads: CSARKGRNYGYTF. Written as DNA, the CDR3 is TGCAGTGCTAGAAAGGGGCGGAACTATGGCTACACCTTC. The chain carries TRBV20-1 and TRBJ1-2; D possibly corresponds to TRBD1 (5 bases). The CDR3 loop spans 13 amino acids. V dropped 2 bases and J dropped 2 bases, with 9 bases sitting between them. Germline lookup yields CDR1 DFQATT and CDR2 SNEGSKA (reference sequence).

This clone was observed many times. Germline and junction disagree at one end, which may indicate a read error. The rearrangement uses TRBV30 and TRBJ2-3; TRBD2 aligns across 8 bases. This CDR3 has 15 residues. Germline V gives CDR1 GTSNPN, CDR2 SVGIG (reference sequence). CDR3 region: CVWSASGPSTDTQYF. Here the CDR3 DNA reads TGTGTCTGGAGTGCTAGCGGGCCCTCCACAGATACGCAGTATTTT.

In the case of this clone: A much larger clone differs by one base, so this may be a read error. V gene TRBV10-2 combines with J gene TRBJ2-5, with unresolved D. Deletions cut 4 bases from V and 8 bases from J, with 14 bases between. Germline V CDR1 and CDR2: WSHSY, SAAADI. The CDR3 sequence is 13 residues long. CDR3 sequence reads: CASSVGPGDTQYF. The DNA for the CDR3 is TGCGCCAGCAGTGTAGGGCCAGGAGATACCCAGTACTTC.

A remark on this clone: Since the CDR3 does not end with the conserved phenylalanine or tryptophan, this likely comes from a read error. The chain recombines TRBV29-1 with TRBJ2-5; 10 bases match TRBD2. V dropped 4 bases and J dropped 2; count of bases not matched to a gene: 10. Germline-derived CDR1 and CDR2 are SQVTM and ANQGSEA. The CDR3 has 16 amino acids. CDR3 bases: TGCAGCGTTGTGGGGACTAGCGTCGAGCTACAAGAGACCCAGTACCTC. Its translation: CSVVGTSVELQETQYL.

This clone occurred many times. The junction departs from the called germline gene at one end, perhaps through a read error. The J gene is TRBJ1-1, the V gene TRBV7-2; 7 nucleotides agree with TRBD1. The CDR3 consists of 14 residues. Germline CDR1 and CDR2: SGHTA and FQGNSA. The CDR3 nucleotides read TGTGCCAGCAGCTTAACAGGGGTGAAGACTGAAGCTTTCTTT. Its protein is CASSLTGVKTEAFF.

This clone was seen repeatedly, ten times or more. The chain recombines TRBV10-1 with TRBJ2-5; 7 nucleotides match TRBD1. Germline loops: CDR1 WNHNN, CDR2 SYGVQD (reference sequence). Trimming cost V 4 bases and J 5 bases; bases outside gene matches: 4. This CDR3 spans 13 amino acids. The CDR3 DNA reads TGCGCCAGCAGTGGACAGGGATGGGAGACCCAGTACTTC. It is translated as CASSGQGWETQYF.

This clone occurred many times. CDR3 DNA: TGTGCCTGGATGGGTAGCGGGGCTACAACACCCTACGAGCAGTACTTC. Protein product: CAWMGSGATTPYEQYF. V usage is TRBV30 and J usage is TRBJ2-7, with 8 bases that match TRBD2. V gave up 4 bases and J gave up 2 bases; unmatched junction bases: 13. The CDR3 is 16 amino acids. CDR1 and CDR2 (germline): GTSNPN, SVGIG (reference sequence). The full variable domain, completed using reference TRBV30 and TRBJ2-7, is SQTIHQWPATLVQPVGSPLSLECTVEGTSNPNLYWYRQAAGRGLQLLFYSVGIGQISSEVPQNLSASRPQDRQFILSSKKLLLSDSGFYLCAWMGSGATTPYEQYFGPGTRLTVT.

This clone was seen only a few times. The genes are TRBV6-1 and TRBJ2-7; D is perhaps TRBD1 (6 bases). Germline assignment: CDR1 MNHNS and CDR2 SASEGT. The CDR3 is 14 amino acids. Trimming took off 4 bases at V and 2 bases at J, with 12 bases between the two ends. The CDR3 nucleotides read TGTGCCAGCAGTGCGAGGACAGAGGCCTACGAGCAGTACTTC. It encodes CASSARTEAYEQYF.

This clone was recorded many times. V gene TRBV5-4 combines with J gene TRBJ1-3; D uncertain. From germline, CDR1 is SGHNT and CDR2 YYREEE (reference sequence). This CDR3 spans 15 amino acids. The V end lost 4 bases, the J end lost 4 bases, and 15 bases lay between the germline ends. CDR3 sequence (DNA): TGTGCCAGCAGCCCCGATCGTGCGAGGGGAAACACCATATATTTT. Protein sequence: CASSPDRARGNTIYF.

This clone was seen at least ten times. The chain joins TRBV30 to TRBJ2-5; 13 bases are shared with TRBD2. V was pared by 3 bases and J by 5 bases, with 0 bases of the junction left unmatched. The length of the CDR3 is 13 residues. Germline-derived CDR1 and CDR2 are GTSNPN and SVGIG (reference sequence). CDR3 nucleotide sequence: TGTGCCTGGAGGACTAGCGGGAGGGAGACCCAGTACTTC. Its translation: CAWRTSGRETQYF.

This clone was counted many times. V usage is TRBV2 and J usage is TRBJ2-5; 8 bases are shared with TRBD2. The V and J ends lost 6 bases and 3 bases, in that order; junction bases with no gene match: 6. Germline values: CDR1 SNHLY, CDR2 FYNNEI. This CDR3 spans 14 amino acids. DNA for the CDR3: TGTGCCAGCAGAAGGACTAGCACCAAAGAGACCCAGTACTTC. This gives the protein CASRRTSTKETQYF.

Ten or more counts support this clone. The gene calls are TRBV30 and TRBJ1-1, with a tentative D call TRBD1 (5 bases). This CDR3 comprises 13 residues. V lost 0 bases to trimming and J lost 1 base, with 6 bases between them. Germline loops: CDR1 GTSNPN, CDR2 SVGIG (reference sequence). For the CDR3, the DNA is TGTGCCTGGAGTGTACAGGAGAACACTGAAGCTTTCTTT. Its protein product is CAWSVQENTEAFF.

This clone appeared many times. The V and J genes are TRBV30 and TRBJ2-2; 7 bases fit TRBD2. Germline-derived CDR1 and CDR2 are GTSNPN and SVGIG (reference sequence). The CDR3 has 16 amino acids. V lost 2 bases to trimming and J lost 3 bases; unmatched junction nucleotides: 9. CDR3 nucleotide sequence: TGTGCCTGGAGTCCATTCGGACTAGACGACACCGGGGAGCTGTTTTTT. It translates to CAWSPFGLDDTGELFF.

This clone has more than one count but fewer than ten. This could be a read error, since a much larger clone is one nucleotide away. This sample includes further DNA sequences coding for the same CDR3. The chain combines TRBV5-6 with TRBJ2-3; 8 bases are shared with TRBD1. Germline CDR1 and CDR2: SGHDT and YYEEEE. CDR3 size: 15 residues. After removal of 1 base from V and 3 bases from J, the junction contained 4 bases not matched to a gene. This chain's CDR3 is CASSLPQGGTDTQYF. Written as DNA, the CDR3 is TGTGCCAGCAGCTTGCCACAGGGGGGTACAGATACGCAGTATTTT.

This clone was picked up many times. The V call is TRBV6-1, the J call TRBJ2-1; D possibly corresponds to TRBD1 (5 bases). Per germline, CDR1 MNHNS and CDR2 SASEGT. The germline V and J ends were trimmed by 7 bases and 10 bases, with 17 bases remaining between them. The CDR3 is made up of 13 amino acids. In DNA form, the CDR3 reads TGTGCCAGCACCACAGGCTGGCAAAGGGAGCAGTTCTTC. It translates to CASTTGWQREQFF.

The V call is TRBV6-2 or TRBV6-3, the J call TRBJ1-1; D call uncertain. This CDR3 spans 13 amino acids. V gave up 4 bases and J gave up 11 bases, with 17 bases separating them. Germline values: CDR1 MNHEY, CDR2 SVGEGT. The DNA of the CDR3 is TGTGCCAGCAGTTTAGCTGTGTCGTGGCATGCTTTCTTT. Protein sequence: CASSLAVSWHAFF.